This is a list of T cell receptor beta chains from one sample in a study of tumor and adjacent non-tumor tissue in lung cancer. TCRdb reprocessed the multiplex PCR reads via MiXCR and lists one record per CDR3 protein. This sample has over 110,000 distinct CDR3 sequences, with around two thirds found just once. Sequencing input: lung tumor tissue. Source of these receptors: a man aged 60 to 75 with small cell lung cancer. CDR3s include the opening cysteine and the closing phenylalanine or tryptophan. The D gene is left open where the match is weak. Where a row states a size, it is once, few, many or the class of an expanded clone; other rows omit it.

d_call	v_call	clone_size	j_call	cdr3_aa	cdr3_nt
-	TRBV6-1	-	TRBJ2-1	CASDGLTHEQLF	TGTGCCAGCGACGGACTAACCCATGAGCAGTTATTC
-	TRBV12-5	once	TRBJ2-1	CACGVEGLHNEQFF	TGTGCTTGTGGTGTGGAGGGCCTCCACAATGAGCAGTTCTTC
TRBD2	TRBV20-1	-	TRBJ2-3	CSASRLAGGITDTQYF	TGCAGTGCTAGCCGTCTAGCGGGAGGGATCACAGATACGCAGTATTTT
-	TRBV11-2	-	TRBJ2-6	CASSLGAGEANVVTF	TGTGCCAGCAGCTTAGGGGCAGGTGAGGCCAACGTCGTGACTTTC
-	TRBV6-1	-	TRBJ1-5	CANSEHRRERPQHF	TGTGCCAACAGTGAACACAGGAGGGAGCGGCCCCAGCATTTT
TRBD1	TRBV29-1	many	TRBJ2-2	CSVGGGTGATGELFF	TGCAGCGTTGGGGGAGGGACAGGGGCCACCGGGGAGCTGTTTTTT
-	TRBV11-2	-	TRBJ1-1	CAGSLDIASTEAFF	TGTGCCGGCAGCTTAGATATTGCAAGCACTGAAGCTTTCTTT
-	TRBV20-1	-	TRBJ1-5	CSALVTGLPNQPQHF	TGCAGTGCTCTAGTGACGGGACTCCCGAATCAGCCTCAGCATTTT
-	TRBV20-1	-	TRBJ1-5	CSVRSGWGAEQPQHF	TGCAGTGTTAGATCCGGGTGGGGCGCCGAACAGCCCCAGCATTTT
-	TRBV9	-	TRBJ2-2	CASSAHSIADVTGELFF	TGTGCCAGCAGCGCCCACAGCATAGCAGACGTCACCGGGGAGCTGTTTTTT
TRBD1	TRBV11-3	-	TRBJ2-5	CASSADRGSQGARYF	TGTGCCAGCAGCGCTGACAGGGGGTCCCAAGGGGCCCGGTACTTC
-	TRBV7-6	-	TRBJ2-5	CASSLGGTRETQYF	TGTGCCAGCAGCTTAGGGGGGACCAGGGAGACCCAGTACTTC
TRBD2	TRBV11-2	-	TRBJ2-7	CASSLASGMYEQYF	TGTGCCAGCAGCTTAGCGAGCGGGATGTACGAGCAGTACTTC
-	TRBV6-2/TRBV6-3	-	TRBJ1-4	CASADLLNEKLFF	TGTGCCAGCGCGGACTTACTTAATGAAAAACTGTTTTTT
-	TRBV4-1	many	TRBJ1-1	CASSLDRGARPLNTEAFF	TGCGCCAGCAGCCTGGATCGCGGGGCGCGACCTCTGAACACTGAAGCTTTCTTT
TRBD2	TRBV6-1	many	TRBJ2-1	CASSVAASGRGFAYNEQFF	TGTGCCAGCAGTGTAGCGGCTAGCGGGAGAGGATTTGCCTACAATGAGCAGTTCTTC
TRBD2	TRBV10-3	few	TRBJ2-1	CAISPSPLAGGFRNEQFF	TGTGCCATCAGCCCTTCCCCTCTAGCGGGAGGGTTCCGAAATGAGCAGTTCTTC
TRBD1	TRBV12-5	-	TRBJ1-5	CASGLGRTGVPDQSQHF	TGTGCTAGTGGTTTGGGCCGGACAGGGGTGCCGGATCAGTCCCAGCATTTT
TRBD2	TRBV11-3	once	TRBJ2-7	CASSHGGGSYAQYF	TGTGCCAGCAGCCATGGCGGGGGATCCTACGCGCAGTACTTC
-	TRBV11-3	-	TRBJ2-3	CASSPGTNTQYF	TGTGCCAGCAGCCCCGGCACAAATACACAGTATTTT
-	TRBV6-2/TRBV6-3	-	TRBJ2-6	CASSYRGPGADVLTF	TGTGCCAGCAGTTACAGAGGACCTGGGGCCGACGTCCTGACTTTC
TRBD2	TRBV29-1	-	TRBJ2-7	CNVFSSGNIGLTAYEQYF	TGCAACGTTTTTTCGAGCGGGAATATCGGGTTGACCGCCTACGAGCAGTACTTC
TRBD1	TRBV11-3	-	TRBJ1-6	CANSQHRDRVSTRTNSPLHF	TGTGCCAACAGCCAGCACCGCGACAGGGTTTCCACTCGAACAAATTCACCCCTCCACTTT
-	TRBV29-1	-	TRBJ1-2	CSVGQVRDRGYTF	TGCAGCGTTGGCCAGGTCAGGGATAGGGGCTACACCTTC
TRBD1	TRBV5-4	few	TRBJ2-6	CASSNGPGQSLSGANVLTF	TGTGCCAGCAGCAACGGACCGGGACAGAGCCTCTCTGGGGCCAACGTCCTGACTTTC
TRBD1	TRBV5-6	-	TRBJ2-7	CANNLKGASYEQYF	TGTGCCAACAACTTGAAGGGGGCTTCCTACGAGCAGTACTTC
-	TRBV11-2	-	TRBJ2-3	CASSFGMWTDAQYF	TGTGCCAGCAGCTTTGGGATGTGGACAGATGCGCAATATTTT
-	TRBV12-3/TRBV12-4	-	TRBJ2-1	CASIEAGKQFF	TGTGCCAGCATAGAAGCTGGGAAGCAGTTCTTC
-	TRBV29-1	-	TRBJ2-3	CSVGGRGAPTDTQYF	TGCAGCGTTGGGGGCCGAGGGGCCCCCACAGATACGCAGTATTTT
-	TRBV12-3/TRBV12-4	-	TRBJ1-1	CASSSVPIPEAFF	TGTGCCAGCAGTTCTGTCCCAATTCCTGAAGCTTTCTTT
-	TRBV6-5	-	TRBJ2-3	CASSLTGISIDTQYF	TGTGCCAGCAGTTTGACAGGTATTAGCATAGATACGCAGTATTTT
TRBD1	TRBV6-2/TRBV6-3	few	TRBJ1-2	CASRQGQGVVYGYTF	TGTGCCAGCAGACAAGGACAGGGGGTAGTCTATGGCTACACCTTC
TRBD1	TRBV4-1	many	TRBJ1-2	CASSQETGVNYGYTF	TGCGCCAGCAGCCAAGAGACAGGGGTGAACTATGGCTACACCTTC
-	TRBV11-2	-	TRBJ2-1	CASSSSGSPLRNEQFF	TGTGCCAGCAGCTCTTCGGGCAGTCCTTTGAGGAATGAGCAGTTCTTC
TRBD2	TRBV10-1	-	TRBJ2-3	CASSESLAGGTETQYF	TGCGCCAGCAGTGAGTCGCTAGCGGGAGGAACAGAAACGCAGTATTTT
-	TRBV30	-	TRBJ2-1	CAWSYVPNEQFF	TGTGCCTGGAGCTATGTCCCCAATGAGCAGTTCTTC
TRBD2	TRBV6-2/TRBV6-3	many	TRBJ2-7	CASSLETSGIGEQYF	TGTGCCAGCAGTTTGGAGACTAGCGGGATTGGCGAGCAGTACTTC
-	TRBV20-1	once	TRBJ2-7	CSTQDDGYEQYF	TGCAGTACTCAAGACGATGGCTACGAGCAGTACTTC
-	TRBV6-5	many	TRBJ1-1	CASSYRPEGWTEAFF	TGTGCCAGCAGTTACAGACCCGAGGGGTGGACTGAAGCTTTCTTT
-	TRBV6-5	many	TRBJ1-2	CASSIRTDYGYTF	TGTGCCAGCAGTATCCGGACAGACTATGGCTACACCTTC
TRBD1	TRBV6-1	-	TRBJ2-6	CASSDVPGQSRNSGANVPSF	TGTGCCAGCAGTGACGTCCCGGGACAGAGTAGAAACTCTGGGGCCAACGTCCCGAGTTTC